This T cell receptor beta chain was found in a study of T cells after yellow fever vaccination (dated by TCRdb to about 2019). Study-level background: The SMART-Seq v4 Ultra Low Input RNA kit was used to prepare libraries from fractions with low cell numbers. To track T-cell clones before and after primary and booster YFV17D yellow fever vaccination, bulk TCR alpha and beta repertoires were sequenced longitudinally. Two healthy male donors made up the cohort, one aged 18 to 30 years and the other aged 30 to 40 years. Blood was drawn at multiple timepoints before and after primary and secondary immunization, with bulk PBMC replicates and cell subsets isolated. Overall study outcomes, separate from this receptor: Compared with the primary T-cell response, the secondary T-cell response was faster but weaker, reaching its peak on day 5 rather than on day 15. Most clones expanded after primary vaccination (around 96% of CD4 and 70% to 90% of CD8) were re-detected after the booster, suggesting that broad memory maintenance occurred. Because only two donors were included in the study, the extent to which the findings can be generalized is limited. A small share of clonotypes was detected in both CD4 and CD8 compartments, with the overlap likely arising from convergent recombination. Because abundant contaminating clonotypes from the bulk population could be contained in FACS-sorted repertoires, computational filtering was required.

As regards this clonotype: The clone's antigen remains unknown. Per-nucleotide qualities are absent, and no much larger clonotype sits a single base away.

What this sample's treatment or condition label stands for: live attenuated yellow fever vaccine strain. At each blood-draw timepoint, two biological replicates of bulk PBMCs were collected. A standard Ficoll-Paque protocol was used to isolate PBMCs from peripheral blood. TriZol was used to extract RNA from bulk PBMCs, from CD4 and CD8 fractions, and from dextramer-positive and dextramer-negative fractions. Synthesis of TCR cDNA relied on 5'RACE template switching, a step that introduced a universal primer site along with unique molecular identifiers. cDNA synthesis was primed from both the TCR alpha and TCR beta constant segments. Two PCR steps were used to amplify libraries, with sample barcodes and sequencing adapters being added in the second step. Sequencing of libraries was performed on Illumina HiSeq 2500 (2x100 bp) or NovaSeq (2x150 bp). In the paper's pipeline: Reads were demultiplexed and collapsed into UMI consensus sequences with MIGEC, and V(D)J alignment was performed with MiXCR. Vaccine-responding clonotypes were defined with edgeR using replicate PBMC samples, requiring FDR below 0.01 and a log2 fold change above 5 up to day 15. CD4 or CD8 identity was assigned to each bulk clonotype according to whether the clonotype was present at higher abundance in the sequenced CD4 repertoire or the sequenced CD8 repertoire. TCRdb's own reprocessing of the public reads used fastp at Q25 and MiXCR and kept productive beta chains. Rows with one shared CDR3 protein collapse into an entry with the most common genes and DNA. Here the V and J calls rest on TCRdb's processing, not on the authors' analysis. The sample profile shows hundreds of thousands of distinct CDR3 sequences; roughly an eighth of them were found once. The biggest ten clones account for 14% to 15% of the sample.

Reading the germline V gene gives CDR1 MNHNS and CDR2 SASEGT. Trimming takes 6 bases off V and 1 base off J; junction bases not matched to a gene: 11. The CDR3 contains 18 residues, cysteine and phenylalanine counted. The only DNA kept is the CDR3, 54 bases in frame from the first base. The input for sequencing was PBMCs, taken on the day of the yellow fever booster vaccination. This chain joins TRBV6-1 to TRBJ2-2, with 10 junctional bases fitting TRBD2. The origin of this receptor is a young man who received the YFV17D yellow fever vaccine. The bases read TGTGCCAGCAGCCCACGGGTGACTAGCGGGTTGAACACCGGGGAGCTGTTTTTT. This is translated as CASSPRVTSGLNTGELFF.